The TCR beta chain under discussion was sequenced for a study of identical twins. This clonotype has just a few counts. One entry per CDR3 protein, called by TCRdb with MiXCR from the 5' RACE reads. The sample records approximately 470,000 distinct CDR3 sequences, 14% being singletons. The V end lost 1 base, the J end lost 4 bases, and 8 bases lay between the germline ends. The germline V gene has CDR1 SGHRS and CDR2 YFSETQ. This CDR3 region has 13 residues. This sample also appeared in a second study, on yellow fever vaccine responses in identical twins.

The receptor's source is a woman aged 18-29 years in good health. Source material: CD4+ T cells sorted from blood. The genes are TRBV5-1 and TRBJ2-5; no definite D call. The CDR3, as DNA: TGCGCCAGCAGCTTGTTTTTCGGAGAGACCCAGTACTTC. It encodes CASSLFFGETQYF.